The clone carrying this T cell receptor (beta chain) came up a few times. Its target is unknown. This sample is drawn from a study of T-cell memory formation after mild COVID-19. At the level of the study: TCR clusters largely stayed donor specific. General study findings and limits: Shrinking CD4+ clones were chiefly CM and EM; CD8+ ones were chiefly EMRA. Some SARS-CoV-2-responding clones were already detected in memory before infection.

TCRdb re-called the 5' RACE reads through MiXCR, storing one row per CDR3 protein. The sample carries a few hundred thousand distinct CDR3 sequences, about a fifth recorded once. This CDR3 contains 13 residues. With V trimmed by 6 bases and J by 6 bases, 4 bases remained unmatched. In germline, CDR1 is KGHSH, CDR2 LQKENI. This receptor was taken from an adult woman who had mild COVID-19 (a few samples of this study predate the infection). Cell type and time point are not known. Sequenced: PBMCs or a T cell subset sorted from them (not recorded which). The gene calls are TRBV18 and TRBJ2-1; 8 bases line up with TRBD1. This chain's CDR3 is CASSRGTGNEQFF. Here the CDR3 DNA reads TGTGCCAGCTCGCGCGGGACAGGCAATGAGCAGTTCTTC.